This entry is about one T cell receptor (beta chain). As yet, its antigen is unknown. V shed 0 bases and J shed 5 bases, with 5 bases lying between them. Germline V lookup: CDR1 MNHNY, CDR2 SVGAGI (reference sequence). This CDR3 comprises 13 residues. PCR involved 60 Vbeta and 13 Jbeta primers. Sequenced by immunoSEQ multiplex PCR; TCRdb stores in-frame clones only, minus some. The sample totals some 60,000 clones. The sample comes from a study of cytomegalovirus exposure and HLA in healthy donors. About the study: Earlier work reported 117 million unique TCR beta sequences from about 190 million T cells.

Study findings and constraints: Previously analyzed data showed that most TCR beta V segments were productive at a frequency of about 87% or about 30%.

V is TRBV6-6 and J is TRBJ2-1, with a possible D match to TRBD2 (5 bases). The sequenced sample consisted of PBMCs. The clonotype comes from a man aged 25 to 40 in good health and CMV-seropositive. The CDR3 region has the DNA TGTGCCAGCAGTTACTCCGGGGACAATGAGCAGTTCTTC. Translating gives CASSYSGDNEQFF.